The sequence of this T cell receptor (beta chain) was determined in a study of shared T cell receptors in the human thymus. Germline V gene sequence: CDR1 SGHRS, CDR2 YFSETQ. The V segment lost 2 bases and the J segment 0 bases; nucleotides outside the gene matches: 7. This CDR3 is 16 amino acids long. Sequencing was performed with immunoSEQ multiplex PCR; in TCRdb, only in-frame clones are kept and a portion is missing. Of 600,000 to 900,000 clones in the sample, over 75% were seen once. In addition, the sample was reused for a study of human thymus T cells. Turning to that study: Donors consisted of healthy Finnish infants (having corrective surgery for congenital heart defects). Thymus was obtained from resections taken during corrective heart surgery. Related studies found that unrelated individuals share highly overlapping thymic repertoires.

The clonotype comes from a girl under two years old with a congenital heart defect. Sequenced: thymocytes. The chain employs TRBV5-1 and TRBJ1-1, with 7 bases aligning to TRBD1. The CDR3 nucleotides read TGCGCCAGCAGCTTACCGGGACAGTCGATGAACACTGAAGCTTTCTTT. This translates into CASSLPGQSMNTEAFF.